Following are 20 T cell receptor beta chains from one sample sequenced in a study of blood T cell repertoires in COVID-19. Here immunoSEQ multiplex PCR was the method, and the copy in TCRdb shows in-frame clones only, minus some. The sample holds over 100,000 clones, 79% seen once. What was sequenced was peripheral blood. These receptors all come from a woman of 80 years or more with acute or convalescent COVID-19.

The gene calls are TRBV7-3 and TRBJ1-1; TRBD1 is a possible D gene (6 bases). Germline V gene sequence: CDR1 SGHTA, CDR2 FQGTGA. V shed 5 bases and J shed 3 bases, with 19 bases lying between them. CDR3 size: 16 residues. The CDR3 is CASSPTRGLGDTEAFF. CDR3 DNA sequence: TGTGCCAGCAGCCCCACAAGGGGGTTGGGTGACACTGAAGCTTTCTTT.

This chain connects TRBV3-1 (or the pseudogene TRBV3-2) to TRBJ1-4; TRBD1 aligns across 8 bases. The CDR3 spans 13 residues. The V and J ends lost 3 bases and 8 bases, in that order; junction bases with no gene match: 2. CDR1 is LGHDT and CDR2 is YNNKEL in the germline V gene (reference sequence). In nucleotides, the CDR3 is TGTGCCAGCAGCCAGGACAGGGACGAAAAACTGTTTTTT. It is translated as CASSQDRDEKLFF.

V and J are TRBV2 and TRBJ1-2; D unclear. The V end lost 8 bases, the J end lost 1 base, and 11 bases lay between the germline ends. The CDR3 has 13 amino acids. CDR1 is SNHLY and CDR2 is FYNNEI in the germline V gene. CDR3 sequence: CASSEEGNYGYTF. CDR3 nucleotides: TGTGCCAGCTCCGAAGAGGGTAACTATGGCTACACCTTC.

The V gene is TRBV18, the J gene TRBJ2-3, with D possibly being TRBD1 (6 bases). The CDR3 spans 16 residues. In germline, CDR1 is KGHSH, CDR2 LQKENI. Trimming cost V 1 base and J 1 base, with 12 bases left between them. The CDR3 nucleotides are TGTGCCAGCTCACCACGAGGGGGTCCTCGCACAGATACGCAGTATTTT. This codes for CASSPRGGPRTDTQYF.

The gene calls are TRBV6-6 and TRBJ1-5; 10 bases map to TRBD1. Germline trimming cut 6 bases from V and 6 bases from J; bases unmatched to any gene: 8. The length of the CDR3 is 15 residues. In germline, CDR1 is MNHNY, CDR2 SVGAGI (reference sequence). CDR3 loop: CASSYDRGLGQPQHF. CDR3 bases: TGTGCCAGCAGCTATGACAGGGGGCTAGGTCAGCCCCAGCATTTT.

This sequence joins TRBV2 and TRBJ2-3, with TRBD2 as a possible D gene (7 bases). V was trimmed by 8 bases and J by 2 bases, leaving 11 bases between them. Germline V gives CDR1 SNHLY, CDR2 FYNNEI. CDR3 size: 13 residues. The CDR3 region has the DNA TGTGCCAGCTCAGCGGGACACACAGATACGCAGTATTTT. It translates to CASSAGHTDTQYF.

The rearrangement links TRBV3-1 (or the pseudogene TRBV3-2) to TRBJ2-1; TRBD2 matches at 11 bases. The CDR3 has 17 amino acids. After removal of 4 bases from V and 4 bases from J, the junction contained 9 bases not matched to a gene. Germline CDR1 and CDR2: LGHDT and YNNKEL (reference sequence). The CDR3 DNA sequence: TGTGCCAGCAGCCCGAGACTAGCGGGGATTACATACAATGAGCAGTTCTTC. Its protein product is CASSPRLAGITYNEQFF.

This clone has only one observation. The chain recombines TRBV30 with TRBJ1-2, with 7 bases matching TRBD1. The CDR3 length is 12 residues. J gave up 5 bases and V 8 bases, and 8 bases lay outside the gene matches. CDR1 and CDR2 (germline): GTSNPN, SVGIG (reference sequence). The CDR3 bases are TGTGCCCCTTCCCCGACAGGGTATGGCTACACCTTC. Translated: CAPSPTGYGYTF.

CDR3 nucleotides: TGTGCCAGCTCACCTAGCGGGGGGGCCCTATCCCACTACGAGCAGTACTTC. This gives the protein CASSPSGGALSHYEQYF. The rearrangement uses TRBV18 and TRBJ2-7; 11 bases fit TRBD2. V dropped 3 bases and J dropped 3; count of bases not matched to a gene: 10. This CDR3 has 17 residues. Germline CDR1 reads KGHSH; CDR2 reads LQKENI.

The rearrangement links TRBV19 to TRBJ2-1; 8 nucleotides line up with TRBD2. The CDR3 is 18 residues long. Trimming cost V 1 base and J 4 bases; bases outside gene matches: 12. Germline lookup yields CDR1 LNHDA and CDR2 SQIVND (reference sequence). CDR3 sequence reads: CASSIADSSGPFYNEQFF. The CDR3 DNA reads TGTGCCAGTAGTATAGCGGACTCTAGCGGGCCCTTTTACAATGAGCAGTTCTTC.

In its sample, this clone was seen once. The genes are TRBV7-2 and TRBJ2-1; no clear D gene. Germline loops: CDR1 SGHTA, CDR2 FQGNSA. Trimming removed 5 bases at V and 9 bases at J, with 11 bases between. The CDR3 length is 12 residues. CDR3 region: CASSPRAGEQFF. The CDR3 DNA sequence: TGTGCCAGCAGCCCCAGAGCAGGTGAGCAGTTCTTC.

The chain couples TRBV19 to TRBJ1-3; D is uncertain. CDR1 is LNHDA, CDR2 SQIVND, per germline (reference sequence). V lost 2 bases, J lost 4 bases, and 9 bases lay in between. This CDR3 is 14 amino acids long. The CDR3 is CASSIMPVGNTIYF. In DNA, the CDR3 is TGTGCCAGTAGTATAATGCCAGTCGGAAACACCATATATTTT.

The chain joins TRBV7-9 to TRBJ2-2; TRBD1 is a possible D gene (6 bases). V shed 5 bases and J shed 1 base, with 8 bases lying between them. The CDR3 has 14 amino acids. Germline CDR1 and CDR2: SEHNR and FQNEAQ (reference sequence). The chain's CDR3 is CASSTRGNTGELFF. The CDR3 nucleotides read TGTGCCAGCAGCACCAGGGGGAACACCGGGGAGCTGTTTTTT.

The V and J genes are TRBV19 and TRBJ1-4, with TRBD1 as a possible D gene (6 bases). Per germline, CDR1 LNHDA and CDR2 SQIVND (reference sequence). The CDR3 is 15 amino acids. Trimming shortened V by 5 bases and J by 5 bases, and 15 bases separated the two germline ends. CDR3 region: CASSAGTSRNEKLFF. As DNA, the CDR3 is TGTGCCAGTAGTGCCGGGACAAGTAGAAATGAAAAACTGTTTTTT. The variable domain in full, with the rest retrieved from reference TRBV19 and TRBJ1-4, is DGGITQSPKYLFRKEGQNVTLSCEQNLNHDAMYWYRQDPGQGLRLIYYSQIVNDFQKGDIAEGYSVSREKKESFPLTVTSAQKNPTAFYLCASSAGTSRNEKLFFGSGTQLSVL.

The chain links TRBV6-2 or TRBV6-3 to TRBJ1-6; possibly TRBD1 for D (6 bases). Trimming took 4 bases from V and 8 from J, leaving 12 bases between them. Germline CDR1 is MNHEY and CDR2 is SVGEGT. There are 14 residues in the CDR3. The CDR3 DNA reads as TGTGCCAGCAGTTTCCGGGACATTGATTCACCCCTCCACTTT. It is translated as CASSFRDIDSPLHF.

J is TRBJ2-7 and V is TRBV9; the match to TRBD2 covers 10 bases. J was trimmed by 5 bases and V by 0 bases; bases with no gene match: 8. From germline, CDR1 is SGDLS and CDR2 YYNGEE. This CDR3 comprises 16 residues. The CDR3 is CASSVGASGSFNEQYF. The CDR3 DNA is TGTGCCAGCAGCGTAGGGGCTAGCGGGAGTTTTAACGAGCAGTACTTC. The variable domain in full, completed from reference TRBV9 and TRBJ2-7, reads DSGVTQTPKHLITATGQRVTLRCSPRSGDLSVYWYQQSLDQGLQFLIQYYNGEERAKGNILERFSAQQFPDLHSELNLSSLELGDSALYFCASSVGASGSFNEQYFGPGTRLTVT.

The chain recombines TRBV29-1 with TRBJ2-2, with 12 bases aligning to TRBD2. J lost 7 bases, V lost 7 bases, and 7 bases had no gene match. The CDR3 covers 14 residues. Germline V lookup: CDR1 SQVTM, CDR2 ANQGSEA. Here the CDR3 reads CSAASGGAFGELFF. In DNA, the CDR3 is TGCAGCGCCGCTAGCGGGGGGGCTTTCGGGGAGCTGTTTTTT.

The gene calls are TRBV19 and TRBJ1-4; D is undetermined. V shed 9 bases and J shed 1 base, with 12 bases lying between them. From germline, CDR1 is LNHDA and CDR2 SQIVND (reference sequence). The length of the CDR3 is 14 residues. CDR3 residues: CASSSLRTNEKLFF. CDR3 nucleotides: TGTGCCAGCTCTTCATTGAGAACTAATGAAAAACTGTTTTTT.

The J gene is TRBJ2-7, the V gene TRBV5-1; 14 bases align to TRBD2. Unmatched junction bases numbered 7, after V lost 4 bases and J lost 7 bases. This CDR3 is built from 15 residues. Germline assignment: CDR1 SGHRS and CDR2 YFSETQ. The CDR3 is CASSPGTSGSWEQYF. As DNA, the CDR3 is TGCGCCAGCAGCCCCGGGACTAGCGGGAGTTGGGAGCAGTACTTC.

The V gene is TRBV19, the J gene TRBJ2-2; 8 bases line up with TRBD1. The CDR3 covers 14 residues. CDR1 is LNHDA, CDR2 SQIVND, per germline (reference sequence). After removal of 8 bases from V and 7 bases from J, the junction contained 9 bases not matched to a gene. The CDR3 sequence: CASGETGGGGELFF. The DNA of the CDR3 is TGTGCCAGTGGCGAAACAGGGGGAGGCGGGGAGCTGTTTTTT.